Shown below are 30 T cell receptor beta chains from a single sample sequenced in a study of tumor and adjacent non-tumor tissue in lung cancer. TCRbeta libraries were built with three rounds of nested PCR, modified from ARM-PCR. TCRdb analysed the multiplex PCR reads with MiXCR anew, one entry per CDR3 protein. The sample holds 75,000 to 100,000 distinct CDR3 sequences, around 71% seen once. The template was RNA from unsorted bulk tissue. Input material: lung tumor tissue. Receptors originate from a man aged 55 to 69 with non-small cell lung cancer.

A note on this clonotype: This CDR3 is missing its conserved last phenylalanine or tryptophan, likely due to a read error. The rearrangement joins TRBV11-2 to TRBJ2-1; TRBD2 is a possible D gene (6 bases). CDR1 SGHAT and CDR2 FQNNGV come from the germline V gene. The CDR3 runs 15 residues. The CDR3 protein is CAISPHRGMWDEQFL. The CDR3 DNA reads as TGTGCCATCAGCCCGCACCGGGGGATGTGGGATGAGCAGTTCCTC.

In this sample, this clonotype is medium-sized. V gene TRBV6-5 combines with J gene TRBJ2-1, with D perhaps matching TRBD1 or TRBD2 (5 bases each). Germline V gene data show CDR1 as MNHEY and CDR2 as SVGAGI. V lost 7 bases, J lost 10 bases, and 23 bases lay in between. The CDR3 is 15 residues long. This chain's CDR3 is CASKLQGPSKMEQFF. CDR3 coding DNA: TGTGCCAGCAAACTTCAGGGACCTTCGAAAATGGAGCAGTTCTTC.

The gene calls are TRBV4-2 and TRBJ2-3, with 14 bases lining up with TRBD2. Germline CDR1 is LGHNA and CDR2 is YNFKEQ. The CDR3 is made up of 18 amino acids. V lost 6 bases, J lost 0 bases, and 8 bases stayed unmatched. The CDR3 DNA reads TGTGCCAGCAGTCTAGGGACTAGCGGGGGTTTAAGCACAGATACGCAGTATTTT. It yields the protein CASSLGTSGGLSTDTQYF.

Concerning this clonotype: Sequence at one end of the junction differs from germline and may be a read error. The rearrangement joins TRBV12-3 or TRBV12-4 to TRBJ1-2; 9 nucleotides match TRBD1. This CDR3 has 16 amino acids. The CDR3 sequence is CANSLMPGQGNNGYTF. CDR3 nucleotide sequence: TGTGCCAACAGTTTAATGCCGGGACAGGGTAACAATGGCTACACCTTC.

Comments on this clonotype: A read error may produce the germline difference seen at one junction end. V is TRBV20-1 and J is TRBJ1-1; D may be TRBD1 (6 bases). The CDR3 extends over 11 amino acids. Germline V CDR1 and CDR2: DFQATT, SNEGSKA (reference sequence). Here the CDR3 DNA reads TGCAGTGCTAGCTGGGACACTGAGGCTATCTTT. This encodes CSASWDTEAIF.

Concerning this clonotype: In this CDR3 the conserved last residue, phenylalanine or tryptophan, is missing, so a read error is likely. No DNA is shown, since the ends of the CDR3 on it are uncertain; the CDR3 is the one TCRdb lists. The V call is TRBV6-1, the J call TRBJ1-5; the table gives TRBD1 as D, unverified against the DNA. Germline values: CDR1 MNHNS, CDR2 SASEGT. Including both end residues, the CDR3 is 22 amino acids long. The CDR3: CASSKKRGGRIGLGDSNKPQHS.

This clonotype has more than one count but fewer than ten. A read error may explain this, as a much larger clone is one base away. DNA for the CDR3: TGTGCCAGCAGCTTAGTGGGTGGCGGCGGCAATGAGCAGCTCTTC. Its translation is CASSLVGGGGNEQLF. The rearrangement joins TRBV7-9 to TRBJ2-1; the D is unclear. The CDR3 loop spans 15 amino acids. The germline V gene encodes CDR1 SEHNR and CDR2 FQNEAQ (reference sequence).

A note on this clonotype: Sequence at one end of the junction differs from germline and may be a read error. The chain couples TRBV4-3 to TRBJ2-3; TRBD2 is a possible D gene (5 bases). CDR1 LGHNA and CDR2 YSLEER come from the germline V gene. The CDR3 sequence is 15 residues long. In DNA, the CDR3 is TGCGCAAGCAGCCAAGAACTAGTGGGCACAGATACGCATTATTTT. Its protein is CASSQELVGTDTHYF.

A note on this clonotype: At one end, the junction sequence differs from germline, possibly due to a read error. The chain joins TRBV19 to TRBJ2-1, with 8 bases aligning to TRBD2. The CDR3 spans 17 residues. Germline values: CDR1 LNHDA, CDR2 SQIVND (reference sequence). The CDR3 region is CASSIRGPGLVLNEQLF. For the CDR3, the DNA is TGTGCCAGTAGTATACGAGGGCCGGGACTAGTGCTCAATGAGCAGCTCTTC.

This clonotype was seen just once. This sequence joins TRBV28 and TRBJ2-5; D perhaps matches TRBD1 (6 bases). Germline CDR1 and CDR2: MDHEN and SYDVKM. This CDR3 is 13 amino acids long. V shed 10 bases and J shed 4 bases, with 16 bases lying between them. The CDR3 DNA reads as TGTGCCATCCGAGGTGGGGGCAGAGAGACCCAGTACTTC. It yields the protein CAIRGGGRETQYF.

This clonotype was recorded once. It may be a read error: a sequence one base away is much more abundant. CDR3 sequence reads: CASSETIGATVYEQCF. CDR3 nucleotides: TGTGCCAGCAGCGAGACAATTGGTGCTACGGTTTACGAGCAGTGCTTC. The chain joins TRBV28 to TRBJ2-7; D uncertain. The length of the CDR3 is 16 residues. Germline lookup yields CDR1 MDHEN and CDR2 SYDVKM.

CDR3 sequence: CASSRTGSTGELFF. CDR3 coding DNA: TGTGCCAGCAGCCGTACAGGATCCACCGGGGAGCTGTTTTTT. The chain couples TRBV11-2 to TRBJ2-2; D possibly corresponds to TRBD1 (5 bases). Germline assignment: CDR1 SGHAT and CDR2 FQNNGV. The CDR3 totals 14 residues. V lost 5 bases and J lost 4, with 11 bases in between.

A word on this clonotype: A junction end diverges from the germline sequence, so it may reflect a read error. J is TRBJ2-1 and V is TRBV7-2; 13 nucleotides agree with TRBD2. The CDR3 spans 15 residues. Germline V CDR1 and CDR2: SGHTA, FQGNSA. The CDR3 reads CASSPGLAGNNEQFF. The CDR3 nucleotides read TGTGCTAGCAGCCCGGGACTAGCGGGAAACAATGAGCAGTTCTTC. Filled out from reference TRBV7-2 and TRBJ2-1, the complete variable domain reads GAGVSQSPSNKVTEKGKDVELRCDPISGHTALYWYRQSLGQGLEFLIYFQGNSAPDKSGLPSDRFSAERTGGSVSTLTIQRTQQEDSAVYLCASSPGLAGNNEQFFGPGTRLTVL.

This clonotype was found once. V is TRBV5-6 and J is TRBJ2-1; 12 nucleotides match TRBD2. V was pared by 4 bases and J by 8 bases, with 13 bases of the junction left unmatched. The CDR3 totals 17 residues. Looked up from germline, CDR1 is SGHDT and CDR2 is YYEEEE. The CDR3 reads CASSLTNLAGGDDEQFF. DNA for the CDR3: TGTGCCAGCAGCCTAACCAACCTAGCGGGAGGGGATGATGAGCAGTTCTTC.

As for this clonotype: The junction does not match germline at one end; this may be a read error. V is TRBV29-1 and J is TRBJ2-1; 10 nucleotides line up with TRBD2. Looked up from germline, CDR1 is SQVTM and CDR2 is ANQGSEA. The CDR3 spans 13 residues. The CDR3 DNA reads TGCAGCGTTGTGGGGACTAGCGTATATGAGCAGTCCTTC. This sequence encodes CSVVGTSVYEQSF.

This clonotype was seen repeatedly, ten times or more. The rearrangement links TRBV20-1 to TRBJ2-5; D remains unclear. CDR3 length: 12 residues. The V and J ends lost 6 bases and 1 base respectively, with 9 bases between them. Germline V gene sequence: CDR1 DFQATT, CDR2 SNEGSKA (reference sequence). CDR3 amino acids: CSARRTQETQYF. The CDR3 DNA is TGCAGTGCCCGACGAACCCAAGAGACCCAGTACTTC.

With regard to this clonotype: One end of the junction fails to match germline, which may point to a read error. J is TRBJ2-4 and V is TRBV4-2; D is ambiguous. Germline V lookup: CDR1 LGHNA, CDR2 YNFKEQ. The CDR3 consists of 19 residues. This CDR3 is CASSQAQASASLAKNIQYF. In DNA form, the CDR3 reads TGTGCCAGCAGCCAAGCGCAGGCTAGTGCATCGTTAGCCAAGAACATTCAGTACTTC.

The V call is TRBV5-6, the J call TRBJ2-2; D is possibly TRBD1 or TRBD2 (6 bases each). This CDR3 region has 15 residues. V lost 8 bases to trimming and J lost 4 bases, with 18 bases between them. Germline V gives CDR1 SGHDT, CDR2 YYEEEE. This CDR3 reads CASIWRGTGTGELFF. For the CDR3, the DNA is TGTGCCAGTATCTGGAGGGGGACCGGCACCGGGGAGCTGTTTTTT.

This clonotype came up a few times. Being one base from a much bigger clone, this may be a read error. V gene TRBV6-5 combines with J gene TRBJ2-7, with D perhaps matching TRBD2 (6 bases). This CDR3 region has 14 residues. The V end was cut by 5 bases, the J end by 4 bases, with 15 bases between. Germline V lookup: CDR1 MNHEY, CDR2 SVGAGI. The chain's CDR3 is CASSTLVGLYEQYF. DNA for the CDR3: TGTGCCAGCAGTACCTTAGTGGGACTTTACGAGCAGTACTTC.

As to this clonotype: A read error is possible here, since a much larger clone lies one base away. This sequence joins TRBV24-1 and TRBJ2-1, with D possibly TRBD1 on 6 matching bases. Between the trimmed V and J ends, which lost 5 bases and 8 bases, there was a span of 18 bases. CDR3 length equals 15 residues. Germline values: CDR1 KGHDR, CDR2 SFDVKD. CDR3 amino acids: CATSVRDMVRDEQFF. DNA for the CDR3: TGTGCCACCAGTGTTAGGGACATGGTAAGGGATGAGCAGTTCTTC.

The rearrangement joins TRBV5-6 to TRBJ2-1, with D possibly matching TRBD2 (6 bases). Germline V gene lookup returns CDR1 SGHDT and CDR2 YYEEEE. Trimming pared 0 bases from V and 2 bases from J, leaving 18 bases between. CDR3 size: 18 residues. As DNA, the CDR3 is TGTGCCAGCAGCTTGGGGGAGGTGAAGAGGAGGGCCTACAATGAGCAGTTCTTC. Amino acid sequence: CASSLGEVKRRAYNEQFF.

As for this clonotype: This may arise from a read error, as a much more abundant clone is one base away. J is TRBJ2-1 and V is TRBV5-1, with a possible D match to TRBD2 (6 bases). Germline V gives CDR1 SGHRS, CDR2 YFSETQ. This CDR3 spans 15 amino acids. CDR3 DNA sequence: TGCGCCAGCAGCTTAGGGCCTAGCGAGTACAATGAGCATTTCTTC. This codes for CASSLGPSEYNEHFF.

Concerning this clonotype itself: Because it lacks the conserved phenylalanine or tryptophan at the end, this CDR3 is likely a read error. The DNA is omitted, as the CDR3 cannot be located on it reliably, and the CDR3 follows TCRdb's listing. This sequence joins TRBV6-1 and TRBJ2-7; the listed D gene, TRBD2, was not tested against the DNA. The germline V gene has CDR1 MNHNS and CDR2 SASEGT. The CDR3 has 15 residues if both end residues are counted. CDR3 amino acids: CASREGPRGPNEQYL.

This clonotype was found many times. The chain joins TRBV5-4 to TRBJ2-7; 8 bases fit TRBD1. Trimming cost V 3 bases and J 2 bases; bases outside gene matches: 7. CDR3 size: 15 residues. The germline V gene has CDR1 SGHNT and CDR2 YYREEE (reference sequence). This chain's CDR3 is CASSSGRTGTYEQYF. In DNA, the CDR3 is TGTGCCAGCAGCTCGGGAAGGACAGGGACCTACGAGCAGTACTTC.

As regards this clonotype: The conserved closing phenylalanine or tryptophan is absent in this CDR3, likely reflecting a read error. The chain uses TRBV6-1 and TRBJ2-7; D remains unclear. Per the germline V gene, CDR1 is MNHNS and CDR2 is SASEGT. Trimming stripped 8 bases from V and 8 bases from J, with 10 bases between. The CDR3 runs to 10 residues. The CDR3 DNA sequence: TGTGCCAGCGTCGAGGCCAAGCAGTACTAC. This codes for CASVEAKQYY.

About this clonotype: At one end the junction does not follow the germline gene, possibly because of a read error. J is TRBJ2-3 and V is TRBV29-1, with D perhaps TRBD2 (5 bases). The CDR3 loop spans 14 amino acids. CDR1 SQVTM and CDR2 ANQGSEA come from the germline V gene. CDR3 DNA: TGTAGCGCCAACCCAAAGGCAGGCACAGATACGCATTATTTT. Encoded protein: CSANPKAGTDTHYF.

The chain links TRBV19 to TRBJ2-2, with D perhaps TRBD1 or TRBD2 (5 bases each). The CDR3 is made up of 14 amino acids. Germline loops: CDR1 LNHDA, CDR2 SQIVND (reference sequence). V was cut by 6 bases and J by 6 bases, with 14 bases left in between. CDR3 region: CASRPGTNAGELFF. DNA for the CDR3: TGTGCCAGTAGACCCGGGACCAACGCCGGGGAGCTGTTTTTT.

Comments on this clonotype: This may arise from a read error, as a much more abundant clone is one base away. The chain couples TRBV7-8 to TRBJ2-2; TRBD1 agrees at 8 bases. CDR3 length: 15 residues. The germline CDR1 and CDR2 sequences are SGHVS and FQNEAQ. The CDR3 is CANSLTGGYTGELFF. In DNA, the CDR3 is TGTGCCAACAGCTTAACAGGGGGATACACCGGGGAGCTGTTTTTT.

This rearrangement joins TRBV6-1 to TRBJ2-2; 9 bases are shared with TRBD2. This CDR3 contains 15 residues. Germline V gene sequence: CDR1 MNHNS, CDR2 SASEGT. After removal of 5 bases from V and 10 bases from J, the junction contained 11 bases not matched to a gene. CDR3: CASSTSSGDGEELFF. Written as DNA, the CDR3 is TGTGCCAGCAGTACCTCTAGCGGGGATGGCGAGGAGCTGTTTTTT.

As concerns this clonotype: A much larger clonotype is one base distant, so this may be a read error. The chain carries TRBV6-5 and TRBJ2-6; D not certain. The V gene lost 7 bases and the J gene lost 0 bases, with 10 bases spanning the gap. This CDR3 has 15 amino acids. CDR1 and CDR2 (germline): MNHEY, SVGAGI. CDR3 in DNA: TGTGCCAGCACCGGCACGAACTCTGGGGCCAACGTCCTGACTTTC. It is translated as CASTGTNSGANVLTF.